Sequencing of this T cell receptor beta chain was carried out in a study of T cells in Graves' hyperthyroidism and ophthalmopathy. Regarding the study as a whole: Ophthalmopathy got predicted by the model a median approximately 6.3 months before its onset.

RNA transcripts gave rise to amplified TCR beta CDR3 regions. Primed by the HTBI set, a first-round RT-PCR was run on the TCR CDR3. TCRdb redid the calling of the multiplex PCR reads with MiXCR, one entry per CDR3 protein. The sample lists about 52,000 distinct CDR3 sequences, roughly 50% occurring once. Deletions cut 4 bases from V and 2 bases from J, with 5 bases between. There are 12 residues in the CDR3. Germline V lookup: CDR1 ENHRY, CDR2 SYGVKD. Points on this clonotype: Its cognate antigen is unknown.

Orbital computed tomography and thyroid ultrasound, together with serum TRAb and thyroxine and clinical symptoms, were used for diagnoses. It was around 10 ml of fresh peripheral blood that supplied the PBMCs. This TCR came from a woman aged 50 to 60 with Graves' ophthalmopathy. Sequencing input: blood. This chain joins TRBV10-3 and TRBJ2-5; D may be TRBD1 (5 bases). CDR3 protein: CAISGTQETQYF. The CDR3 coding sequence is TGTGCCATCAGTGGGACACAAGAGACCCAGTACTTC.